Listed here is a single T cell receptor beta chain. Its cognate antigen is unknown. The V gene's germline CDR1 is KGHSH and CDR2 LQKENI. The CDR3 extends over 16 amino acids. The V segment lost 3 bases and the J segment 4 bases; nucleotides outside the gene matches: 6. This entry comes from a study of cytomegalovirus exposure and HLA in healthy donors. At the level of the study: Some 91 million unique TCRs from HLA-typed donors were held in an early release of data. Findings of the study overall: Some V segments could not be told apart, so they were left out, TRBV6-2 and TRBV6-3 among them. Specificity for CMV antigens was confirmed in vitro for a few of the CMV-associated chains. It was taken for granted in presence/absence analyses that sequencing depth across donors was roughly uniform.

Amplification used 60 Vbeta primers and 13 Jbeta primers. TCRdb's table, derived via immunoSEQ multiplex PCR, lists solely in-frame clones and lacks some. The sample records fewer than 200,000 clones, around 80% being singletons. What was sequenced was PBMCs. The sequence derives from a man aged 40-49 years in good health and CMV-seronegative. This chain links TRBV18 with TRBJ2-1; TRBD2 agrees at 10 bases. CDR3: CASSPRTSGAYNEQFF. CDR3 coding DNA: TGTGCCAGCTCACCCAGGACTAGCGGTGCGTACAATGAGCAGTTCTTC.